The next 15 T cell receptor beta chains were all read from a single sample in a study of glioma-infiltrating T cells. TCR alpha and beta CDR3 regions were amplified from RNA using iRepertoire nested multiplex PCR. MiXCR was run by TCRdb on the multiplex PCR reads, yielding one entry per CDR3 protein. The table shows some 160,000 distinct CDR3 sequences, with roughly 45% occurring only once. What was sequenced was glioma tissue, nonneoplastic brain tissue, or PBMCs (not recorded which). All receptors derive from a human donor with low-grade glioma or glioblastoma, undergoing nonglioma brain surgery, or in good health (not recorded which).

With regard to this clonotype: A much more abundant neighbour one base away suggests this may be a read error. The rearrangement links TRBV19 to TRBJ1-5; D unresolved. The CDR3 is made up of 12 amino acids. V lost 8 bases to trimming and J lost 5 bases, with 10 bases between them. Germline CDR1 LNHDA, CDR2 SQIVND (reference sequence). The CDR3 loop is CASRKGYQPQHF. CDR3 DNA: TGTGCCAGTCGTAAGGGTTATCAGCCCCAGCATTTT.

This clonotype was recorded many times. J is TRBJ1-6 and V is TRBV6-1, with D uncertain. Trimming took off 8 bases at V and 0 bases at J, with 11 bases between the two ends. The germline V gene encodes CDR1 MNHNS and CDR2 SASEGT. CDR3 length: 15 residues. The CDR3 loop is CASVVSSSYNSPLHF. The CDR3 coding sequence is TGTGCCAGCGTCGTATCAAGCTCCTATAATTCACCCCTCCACTTT.

This chain uses TRBV12-3 or TRBV12-4 with TRBJ1-1; D is undetermined. The CDR3 has 14 amino acids. Trimming took 5 bases from V and 5 from J, leaving 15 bases between them. The CDR3 here is CASSPIGGLTEAFF. CDR3 nucleotide sequence: TGTGCCAGCAGTCCAATAGGAGGGTTGACTGAAGCTTTCTTT.

On this clonotype itself: A much more abundant neighbour one base away suggests this may be a read error. The chain combines TRBV19 with TRBJ1-5; tentatively, D is TRBD1 (6 bases). This CDR3 has 17 amino acids. V shed 10 bases and J shed 0 bases, with 22 bases lying between them. CDR1 and CDR2 (germline): LNHDA, SQIVND (reference sequence). The CDR3 DNA follows: TGTGCCATTGTTCGGACAGCAGAATTATATAGCAATCAGCCCCAGCATTTT. Its protein is CAIVRTAELYSNQPQHF.

Turning to this clonotype: Since a much larger clone is just one base distant, this may be a read error. J is TRBJ1-1 and V is TRBV20-1, with 7 bases identical to TRBD1. Unmatched junction bases numbered 8, after V lost 6 bases and J lost 1 base. The V gene's germline CDR1 is DFQATT and CDR2 SNEGSKA (reference sequence). CDR3 length: 14 amino acids. The CDR3 bases are TGCAGTGCCCCCAGACAGGGCAGGAACACTGAAGCTTTCTTT. Its protein product is CSAPRQGRNTEAFF.

This chain connects TRBV20-1 to TRBJ2-3; TRBD2 matches at 8 bases. This CDR3 contains 21 residues. CDR1 and CDR2 from the germline V gene are DFQATT and SNEGSKA (reference sequence). The trim removed 2 bases at V and 3 bases at J, leaving 25 bases unmatched. For the CDR3, the DNA is TGCAGTGCTAGACCTCTCGGAATAGCGTATTACGGGGGGGGTAGGACAGATACGCAGTATTTT. Its translation: CSARPLGIAYYGGGRTDTQYF.

This chain connects TRBV6-1 to TRBJ2-7, with D unresolved. V was pared by 3 bases and J by 6 bases, with 12 bases between. CDR1 MNHNS and CDR2 SASEGT come from the germline V gene. The length of the CDR3 is 13 residues. The CDR3 spells CASSEERDREQYF. The CDR3 DNA follows: TGTGCCAGCAGTGAGGAAAGGGATCGCGAGCAGTACTTC.

Only a few counts were recorded for this clonotype. This chain links TRBV5-1 with TRBJ2-2; D remains ambiguous. The germline V gene encodes CDR1 SGHRS and CDR2 YFSETQ. Trimming took 3 bases from V and 3 from J, leaving 0 bases between them. CDR3 length: 11 amino acids. Written as DNA, the CDR3 is TGCGCCAGCAGCTACACCGGGGAGCTGTTTTTT. Residues: CASSYTGELFF.

As concerns this clonotype: Sequence at one end of the junction differs from germline and may be a read error. The V gene is TRBV2, the J gene TRBJ2-7; D perhaps matches TRBD1 (7 bases). The CDR3 has 15 residues. CDR1 is SNHLY and CDR2 is FYNNEI in the germline V gene. For the CDR3, the DNA is TGTGCCAGCAGTGATGTAGGCAGGGGGAGGTACGGGCAGTACTTC. Translating gives CASSDVGRGRYGQYF. The complete variable domain, with remaining parts taken from reference TRBV2 and TRBJ2-7, reads EPEVTQTPSHQVTQMGQEVILRCVPISNHLYFYWYRQILGQKVEFLVSFYNNEISEKSEIFDDQFSVERPDGSNFTLKIRSTKLEDSAMYFCASSDVGRGRYGQYFGPGTRLTVT.

The DNA for the CDR3 is TGTGCCAGCAGTTTATCGGCTGGGTGTAAGACCCAGTACTTC. Its translation: CASSLSAGCKTQYF. The chain joins TRBV27 to TRBJ2-5; unclear D gene. Germline CDR1 MNHEY, CDR2 SMNVEV (reference sequence). V was shortened by 0 bases and J by 6 bases, with 11 bases between the two germline ends. This CDR3 is built from 14 residues.

The J gene is TRBJ2-7, the V gene TRBV12-3 or TRBV12-4, with 9 nucleotides matching TRBD1. This CDR3 spans 13 amino acids. V shed 5 bases and J 6 bases; nucleotides not matched to a gene: 5. CDR3: CASSDLTGGEQYF. For the CDR3, the DNA is TGTGCCAGCAGTGACCTGACAGGGGGCGAGCAGTACTTC.

The gene calls are TRBV5-6 and TRBJ2-5; possibly TRBD2 for D (5 bases). Near its end, the DNA agrees better with TRBJ2-7, so the J call may be wrong. CDR3 length equals 16 residues. Germline-derived CDR1 and CDR2 are SGHDT and YYEEEE. CDR3: CASRWLETKSPYEQYF. CDR3 in DNA: TGTGCCAGCAGGTGGCTAGAGACTAAGTCGCCCTACGAGCAGTACTTC.

With regard to this clonotype: Lacking the conserved final phenylalanine or tryptophan, this CDR3 likely reflects a read error. The rearrangement uses TRBV6-1 and TRBJ2-6; D unclear. V gave up 6 bases and J gave up 2 bases, with 14 bases separating them. Germline values: CDR1 MNHNS, CDR2 SASEGT. The CDR3 loop spans 16 amino acids. CDR3 bases: TGTGCCAGCAGCCCAAGGGTGGTAACTGGGGCCAACGTCCTGACTTTG. It yields the protein CASSPRVVTGANVLTL.

The V gene is TRBV2, the J gene TRBJ1-5; a possible D gene is TRBD1 (6 bases). CDR3 length: 14 residues. Trimming pared 4 bases from V and 1 base from J, leaving 8 bases between. The germline V gene has CDR1 SNHLY and CDR2 FYNNEI. The CDR3 nucleotides are TGTGCCAGCAGTGGACAGGTGAGCAATCAGCCCCAGCATTTT. Amino acid sequence: CASSGQVSNQPQHF. The whole variable domain, filled in from reference TRBV2 and TRBJ1-5, reads EPEVTQTPSHQVTQMGQEVILRCVPISNHLYFYWYRQILGQKVEFLVSFYNNEISEKSEIFDDQFSVERPDGSNFTLKIRSTKLEDSAMYFCASSGQVSNQPQHFGDGTRLSIL.

This clonotype was seen ten or more times. V gene TRBV24-1 combines with J gene TRBJ2-7; D is perhaps TRBD1 (5 bases). Trimming took 6 bases from V and 1 from J, leaving 6 bases between them. The CDR3 runs to 12 residues. CDR1 and CDR2 from the germline V gene are KGHDR and SFDVKD. The CDR3 DNA sequence: TGTGCCACCAGTACAGGATCCTACGAGCAGTACTTC. This translates into CATSTGSYEQYF.